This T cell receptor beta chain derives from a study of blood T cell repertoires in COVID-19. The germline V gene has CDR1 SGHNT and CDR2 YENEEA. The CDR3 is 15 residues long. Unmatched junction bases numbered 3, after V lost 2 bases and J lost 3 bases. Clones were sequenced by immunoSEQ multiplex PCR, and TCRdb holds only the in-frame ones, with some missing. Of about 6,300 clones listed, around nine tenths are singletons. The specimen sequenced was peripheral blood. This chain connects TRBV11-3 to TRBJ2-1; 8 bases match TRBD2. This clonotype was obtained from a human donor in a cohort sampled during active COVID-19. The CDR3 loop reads CASSLTGGDYNEQFF. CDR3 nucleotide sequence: TGTGCCAGCAGCTTAACGGGAGGGGACTACAATGAGCAGTTCTTC. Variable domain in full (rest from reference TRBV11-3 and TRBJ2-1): EAGVVQSPRYKIIEKKQPVAFWCNPISGHNTLYWYLQNLGQGPELLIRYENEEAVDDSQLPKDRFSAERLKGVDSTLKIQPAELGDSAVYLCASSLTGGDYNEQFFGPGTRLTVL.